These T cell receptor beta chains were read from a single sample in a study of shared clonotypes between healthy human individuals. Data came from immunoSEQ multiplex PCR; TCRdb stores just in-frame clones and leaves some out. The sample carries roughly 2,000,000 clones, approximately 92% recorded once. Sequenced sample: naive CD8+ T cells from PBMCs. The receptor source for this set is a man younger than 35 in good health. Some clones in this sample may be carry-over from other donors' samples. Both conserved end residues are part of each CDR3. For some rows the clone size is stated as once, few or many, or as a class when expanded; others skip it.

v_gene	j_gene	abundance	CDR3aa
TRBV27	TRBJ1-1	-	CASKGGTEAFF
TRBV7-9	TRBJ2-7	-	CASSYPGRGIDEQYF
TRBV15	TRBJ2-1	-	CATSSATFAYNEQFF
TRBV7-9	TRBJ1-1	-	CASSLFGVNTEAFF
TRBV25-1	TRBJ1-5	-	CASSDGAGNQPQHF
TRBV28	TRBJ2-7	-	CASSASGSYEQYF
TRBV9	TRBJ1-1	-	CASSVFPENTEAFF
TRBV5-1	TRBJ2-3	-	CASSPDLDGRRDTQYF
TRBV7-8	TRBJ2-7	-	CASSSSSYEQYF
TRBV2	TRBJ2-7	-	CASSERTSGSRIFYEQYF
TRBV27	TRBJ1-5	once	CASKMRTASNQPQHF
TRBV7-9	TRBJ2-5	-	CASSLEGGAVWETQYF
TRBV19	TRBJ2-7	-	CASSIARGVYEQYF
TRBV30	TRBJ1-2	-	CAWSREGRNYGYTF
TRBV28	TRBJ2-1	-	CASSSLAETYNEQFF
TRBV19	TRBJ1-2	-	CASSIFAGDGYTF
TRBV7-3	TRBJ2-7	-	CASSFSSGDYEQYF
TRBV7-8	TRBJ2-3	-	CASSLVGLAETSTDTQYF
TRBV6-6	TRBJ2-3	-	CASSHGSKTDTQYF
TRBV5-4	TRBJ2-7	-	CASSSGGQRAPNEQYF
TRBV30	TRBJ1-2	once	CAWTPTGVGYTF